The TCR beta chain described here comes from a study of blood T cell repertoires in COVID-19. Study information: The analysed material was cDNA or gDNA that came from T cells, B-cell-depleted T cells, or PBMCs.

This clone was seen more than once but under ten times. This CDR3 spans 18 amino acids. V lost 4 bases to trimming and J lost 2 bases; unmatched junction nucleotides: 15. Looked up from germline, CDR1 is SGHNT and CDR2 is YYREEE (reference sequence). Methods used by the authors: For nucleated cells, counts were estimated from reference gene primer amplification. Some clones are missing from TCRdb's copy, which holds only in-frame ones; the method was immunoSEQ multiplex PCR. V and J calls plus clone size are reproduced from that table; the DNA served to infer D and trimming. The table has about 200,000 clones, roughly 75% seen once.

The chain combines TRBV5-4 with TRBJ2-7; 10 bases are shared with TRBD2. Sequences were obtained from peripheral blood. This receptor was identified in a woman aged 70 to 79 with acute or convalescent COVID-19. The CDR3, as DNA: TGTGCCAGCAGCCCTCAGACAGGGACCACTAGCGGGGCCTACGAGCAGTACTTC. This sequence encodes CASSPQTGTTSGAYEQYF.